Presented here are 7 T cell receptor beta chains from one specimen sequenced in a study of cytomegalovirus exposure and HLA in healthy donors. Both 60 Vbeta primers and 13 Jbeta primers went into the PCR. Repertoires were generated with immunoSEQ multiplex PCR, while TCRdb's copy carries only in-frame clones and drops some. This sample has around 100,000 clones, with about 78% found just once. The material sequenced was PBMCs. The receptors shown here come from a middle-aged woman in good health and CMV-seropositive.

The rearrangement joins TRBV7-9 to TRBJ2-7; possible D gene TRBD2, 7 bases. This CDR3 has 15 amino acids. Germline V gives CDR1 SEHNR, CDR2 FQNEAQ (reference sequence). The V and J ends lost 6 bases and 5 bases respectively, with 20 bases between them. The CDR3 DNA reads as TGTGCCAGCAGTCCTCGGGGGGCAGGGGTGAACGAGCAGTACTTC. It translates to CASSPRGAGVNEQYF.

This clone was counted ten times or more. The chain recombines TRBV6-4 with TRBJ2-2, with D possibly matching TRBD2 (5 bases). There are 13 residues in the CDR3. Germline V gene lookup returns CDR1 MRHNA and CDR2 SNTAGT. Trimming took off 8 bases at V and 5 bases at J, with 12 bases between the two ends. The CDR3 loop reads CASAPGETGELFF. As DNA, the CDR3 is TGTGCCAGCGCTCCCGGGGAGACCGGGGAGCTGTTTTTT.

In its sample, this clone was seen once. The CDR3 here is CASSRLAFSSYEQYF. CDR3 bases: TGTGCCAGCAGTAGACTAGCGTTTAGCTCCTACGAGCAGTACTTC. The chain employs TRBV2 and TRBJ2-5; 8 nucleotides line up with TRBD2. The closer fit of TRBJ2-7 to the DNA end suggests the J call may be wrong. Germline-derived CDR1 and CDR2 are SNHLY and FYNNEI. The CDR3 covers 15 residues.

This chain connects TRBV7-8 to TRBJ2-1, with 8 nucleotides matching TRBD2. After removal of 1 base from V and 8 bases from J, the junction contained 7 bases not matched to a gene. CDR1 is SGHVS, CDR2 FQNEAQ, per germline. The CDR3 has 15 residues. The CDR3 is CASSLGGLGGYEQFF. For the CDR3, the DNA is TGTGCCAGCAGCTTAGGGGGACTAGGCGGGTATGAGCAGTTCTTC.

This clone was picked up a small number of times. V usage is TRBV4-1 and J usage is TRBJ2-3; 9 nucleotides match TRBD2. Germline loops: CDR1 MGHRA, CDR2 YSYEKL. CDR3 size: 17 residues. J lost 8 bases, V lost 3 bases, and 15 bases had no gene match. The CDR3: CASSQTGGLAGLGTQYF. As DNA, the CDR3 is TGCGCCAGCAGCCAGACGGGTGGGCTAGCGGGATTGGGTACGCAGTATTTT.

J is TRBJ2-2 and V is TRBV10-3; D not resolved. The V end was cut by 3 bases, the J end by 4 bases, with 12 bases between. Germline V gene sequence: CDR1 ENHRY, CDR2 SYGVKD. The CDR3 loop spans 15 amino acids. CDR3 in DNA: TGTGCCATCAGTGACCCTCAGACTGCCACCGGGGAGCTGTTTTTT. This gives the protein CAISDPQTATGELFF.

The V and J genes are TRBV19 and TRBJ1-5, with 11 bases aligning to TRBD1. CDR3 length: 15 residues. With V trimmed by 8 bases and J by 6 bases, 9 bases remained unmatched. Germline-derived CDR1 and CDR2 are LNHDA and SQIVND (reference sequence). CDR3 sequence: CASCNRDRGSQPQHF. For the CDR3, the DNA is TGTGCCAGTTGCAACCGGGACAGGGGGAGTCAGCCCCAGCATTTT. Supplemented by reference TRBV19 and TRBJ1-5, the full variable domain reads DGGITQSPKYLFRKEGQNVTLSCEQNLNHDAMYWYRQDPGQGLRLIYYSQIVNDFQKGDIAEGYSVSREKKESFPLTVTSAQKNPTAFYLCASCNRDRGSQPQHFGDGTRLSIL.